This T cell receptor beta chain derives from a study of blood T cell repertoires in COVID-19. Study details: Sources were T cells, B-cell-depleted T cells, or PBMCs; the material itself was cDNA or gDNA.

In the original workflow: From reference gene primer amplification, estimates of nucleated cell counts were derived. TCRdb keeps only in-frame clones here, not all; method: immunoSEQ multiplex PCR. That table supplies the V and J calls and clone size; D and trimming were determined from the DNA. The table shows about 440,000 clones, with approximately 90% occurring only once. The CDR3 loop spans 15 amino acids. Germline CDR1 SGHDN, CDR2 FVKESK. The V and J ends lost 3 bases and 0 bases respectively, with 9 bases between them. The participants were between roughly 18 and 100 years old and came from under 25 US areas.

The chain uses TRBV14 and TRBJ2-1; tentatively, D is TRBD1 (5 bases). Sequenced: PBMCs or T cells enriched from blood (not recorded which). The receptor's source is a woman younger than 30 with acute COVID-19. The CDR3 coding sequence is TGTGCCAGCAGCCAGGGCAGGGTCTCCTACAATGAGCAGTTCTTC. Protein sequence: CASSQGRVSYNEQFF. The whole variable domain, remainder taken from reference TRBV14 and TRBJ2-1, is EAGVTQFPSHSVIEKGQTVTLRCDPISGHDNLYWYRRVMGKEIKFLLHFVKESKQDESGMPNNRFLAERTGGTYSTLKVQPAELEDSGVYFCASSQGRVSYNEQFFGPGTRLTVL.